This T cell receptor (beta chain) was captured by sequencing in a study of cytomegalovirus exposure and HLA in healthy donors. Findings and limits, study-wide: High specificity and sensitivity for cytomegalovirus status were reported for the classifier. A few chains linked to CMV were shown in vitro to be specific for CMV antigens. The study flagged some 170 TCR beta chains as cytomegalovirus-associated.

This clone was detected only a few times. Its cognate antigen is unknown. Profiled with immunoSEQ multiplex PCR; TCRdb holds only in-frame clones, not every one. Of hundreds of thousands of clones in the sample, around four fifths were seen once. Germline assignment: CDR1 SGHDT and CDR2 YYEEEE. The CDR3 runs to 15 residues. Trimming at V came to 0 bases and at J to 2 bases, leaving 3 bases not matched to a gene. Separate from the roughly 630-subject first cohort was the approximately 110-subject validation cohort, to which the donors belonged. This TCR was recovered from a young woman in good health and CMV-seronegative. The V gene is TRBV5-6, the J gene TRBJ2-7; 9 bases line up with TRBD1. Sequencing input: PBMCs. CDR3: CASSLADRGAYEQYF. CDR3 in DNA: TGTGCCAGCAGCTTGGCCGACAGGGGGGCCTACGAGCAGTACTTC.